This T cell receptor beta chain originates from a study of CD8 T cells in ankylosing spondylitis. The ends lost 1 base at V and 7 bases at J; junction bases unmatched: 7. This CDR3 comprises 14 residues. Germline V CDR1 and CDR2: SGHVS, FQNEAQ. In this sample, this clonotype turned up many times. Its antigen is still unknown. Points from the study as a whole: What appeared characteristic of ankylosing spondylitis blood was a TCR beta motif of fewer than ten highly homologous variants. Relatively rare in peripheral blood, disease-linked clones were also CD8+.

TCRdb fed the 5' RACE reads into MiXCR, producing one record per CDR3 protein. The profile shows 400,000 to 450,000 distinct CDR3 sequences, roughly 18% of them singletons. This sequence joins TRBV7-8 and TRBJ2-7, with 7 bases identical to TRBD1. Sequencing was carried out using blood, either unsorted or a sorted T cell fraction (not recorded which). The origin of this receptor is a male donor with ankylosing spondylitis. CDR3 coding DNA: TGTGCCAGCAGCTTAGAGGGGGCGCTGGATGAGCAGTACTTC. This sequence encodes CASSLEGALDEQYF.